This is a list of T cell receptor beta chains from one sample in a study of T cell changes during pregnancy in multiple sclerosis. The assay was immunoSEQ multiplex PCR, and TCRdb's table has in-frame clones only and misses some. Of approximately 53,000 clones listed, approximately 94% are singletons. Sequenced material: CD4+ T cells from peripheral blood mononuclear cells, taken before pregnancy. These receptors were collected from a female donor with multiple sclerosis, enrolled in a pregnancy study. Each CDR3 is given with its conserved first and last residue. The D gene is left open where the match is weak. Size tells how often a clone was seen (once, few, many) or the class of an expanded clone, and some rows leave it out.

J gene: TRBJ2-1
D gene: TRBD2
clone size: .
V gene: TRBV7-2
CDR3 DNA: TGTGCCAGCAGCTTATCTAGCGGGAGCTATGAGCAGTTCTTC
CDR3 protein: CASSLSSGSYEQFF

J gene: TRBJ2-7
D gene: .
clone size: .
V gene: TRBV5-1
CDR3 DNA: TGCGCCAGCAGCTTGGGGGGGACACTCTCCTACGAGCAGTACTTC
CDR3 protein: CASSLGGTLSYEQYF

J gene: TRBJ2-5
D gene: TRBD2
clone size: .
V gene: TRBV5-1
CDR3 DNA: TGCGCCAGCAGCCCCTTCGTGGGGCGGGAGGAGACCCAGTACTTC
CDR3 protein: CASSPFVGREETQYF

J gene: TRBJ1-2
D gene: .
clone size: .
V gene: TRBV2
CDR3 DNA: TGTGCCAGCGGGGCAAGGGGTCAGGGGATCTATGGCTACACCTTC
CDR3 protein: CASGARGQGIYGYTF

J gene: TRBJ1-2
D gene: TRBD1
clone size: .
V gene: TRBV19
CDR3 DNA: TGTGCCAGTAGTATTGGGGCAGGGACAGGGGGCTACACCTTC
CDR3 protein: CASSIGAGTGGYTF

J gene: TRBJ1-2
D gene: .
clone size: .
V gene: TRBV27
CDR3 DNA: TGTGCCAGCAGTCCAGACCTTGGCGGGCGAGGCTACACCTTC
CDR3 protein: CASSPDLGGRGYTF

J gene: TRBJ1-3
D gene: TRBD1
clone size: .
V gene: TRBV18
CDR3 DNA: TGTGCCAGCTCACCACCGGGACAGGGAAACACCATATATTTT
CDR3 protein: CASSPPGQGNTIYF

J gene: TRBJ2-3
D gene: TRBD2
clone size: .
V gene: TRBV28
CDR3 DNA: TGTGCCAGCAGTTCTCTCACTAGCGGGCCTACGGGAGATACGCAGTATTTT
CDR3 protein: CASSSLTSGPTGDTQYF

J gene: TRBJ1-4
D gene: .
clone size: .
V gene: TRBV10-3
CDR3 DNA: TGTGCCATCAGTGAAAGGCAGGGAGGGGAAAAACTGTTTTTT
CDR3 protein: CAISERQGGEKLFF

J gene: TRBJ2-7
D gene: TRBD2
clone size: .
V gene: TRBV9
CDR3 DNA: TGTGCCAGCAGCTCCAACGTCGGGAGGGCCAACGCGCAGTACTTC
CDR3 protein: CASSSNVGRANAQYF

J gene: TRBJ2-5
D gene: .
clone size: .
V gene: TRBV5-1
CDR3 DNA: TGCGCCAGCAGCTCCCGGGGACTGGGAGGAGAGACCCAGTACTTC
CDR3 protein: CASSSRGLGGETQYF

J gene: TRBJ1-3
D gene: .
clone size: once
V gene: TRBV6-5
CDR3 DNA: TGTGCCAGCACGAGCTCTGGAAACACCATATATTTT
CDR3 protein: CASTSSGNTIYF

J gene: TRBJ2-7
D gene: .
clone size: .
V gene: TRBV27
CDR3 DNA: TGTGCCAGCAGTTTACAGGGGCGAAGCTCCTACGAGCAGTACTTC
CDR3 protein: CASSLQGRSSYEQYF

J gene: TRBJ2-1
D gene: TRBD2
clone size: once
V gene: TRBV14
CDR3 DNA: TGTGCCAGCAGGGGCTTAGCGGGAGGAGACAATGAGCAGTTCTTC
CDR3 protein: CASRGLAGGDNEQFF

J gene: TRBJ2-1
D gene: .
clone size: once
V gene: TRBV21-1
CDR3 DNA: TGTGCCAGCAGCAAAGGGCTACTAGCGGGGATCTACAATGAGCAGTTCTTC
CDR3 protein: CASSKGLLAGIYNEQFF

J gene: TRBJ1-3
D gene: TRBD1
clone size: .
V gene: TRBV2
CDR3 DNA: TGTGCCAGCAGTGTGACCGGGACAGGGAGCTCTGGAAACACCATATATTTT
CDR3 protein: CASSVTGTGSSGNTIYF

J gene: TRBJ1-4
D gene: .
clone size: .
V gene: TRBV5-1
CDR3 DNA: TGCGCCAGCAGCCCGGGAGCCAGCAGGGCAACTAATGAAAAACTGTTTTTT
CDR3 protein: CASSPGASRATNEKLFF

J gene: TRBJ2-7
D gene: .
clone size: .
V gene: TRBV5-5
CDR3 DNA: TGTGCCAGCAGCTTGCCTCCAGGCTCGGCCTACGAGCAGTACTTC
CDR3 protein: CASSLPPGSAYEQYF

J gene: TRBJ2-7
D gene: .
clone size: .
V gene: TRBV18
CDR3 DNA: TGTGCCAGCTCACCAGCCCAGGGAAACTCCTACGAGCAGTACTTC
CDR3 protein: CASSPAQGNSYEQYF

J gene: TRBJ2-1
D gene: TRBD2
clone size: .
V gene: TRBV29-1
CDR3 DNA: TGCAGCGTTACACTAGCGGGCCCCCACAATGAGCAGTTCTTC
CDR3 protein: CSVTLAGPHNEQFF

J gene: TRBJ1-1
D gene: .
clone size: .
V gene: TRBV11-2
CDR3 DNA: TGTGCCAGCAGATCCACCCTCGGGCAGGGTAGGCCTGAAGCTTTCTTT
CDR3 protein: CASRSTLGQGRPEAFF

J gene: TRBJ2-3
D gene: .
clone size: .
V gene: TRBV5-4
CDR3 DNA: TGTGCCAGCAGCTTGCAGGTGGATACGCAGTATTTT
CDR3 protein: CASSLQVDTQYF

J gene: TRBJ2-5
D gene: .
clone size: .
V gene: TRBV18
CDR3 DNA: TGTGCCAGCGTGGCGACAGACCAAGAGACCCAGTACTTC
CDR3 protein: CASVATDQETQYF

J gene: TRBJ2-1
D gene: TRBD2
clone size: .
V gene: TRBV6-5
CDR3 DNA: TGTGCCAGCAGTTTAGCGGGAGGGGATTACAATGAGCAGTTCTTC
CDR3 protein: CASSLAGGDYNEQFF

J gene: TRBJ1-1
D gene: .
clone size: medium-sized
V gene: TRBV7-2
CDR3 DNA: TGTGCCAGCAGCTCCGACAGAGTGAACACTGAAGCTTTCTTT
CDR3 protein: CASSSDRVNTEAFF

J gene: TRBJ1-1
D gene: .
clone size: .
V gene: TRBV9
CDR3 DNA: TGTGCCAGCAGCGTAGATTCGGGAAGGGGGGGGAACACTGAAGCTTTCTTT
CDR3 protein: CASSVDSGRGGNTEAFF

J gene: TRBJ2-1
D gene: TRBD2
clone size: .
V gene: TRBV19
CDR3 DNA: TGTGCCAGTAGTATAGAAGGGACTAGCGGATTGAGGGATGAGCAGTTCTTC
CDR3 protein: CASSIEGTSGLRDEQFF

J gene: TRBJ2-1
D gene: TRBD2
clone size: .
V gene: TRBV5-6
CDR3 DNA: TGTGCCAGCAGCTTTCGACTAGCGGGAAGTCGGAGATACAATGAGCAGTTCTTC
CDR3 protein: CASSFRLAGSRRYNEQFF

J gene: TRBJ2-2
D gene: TRBD1
clone size: .
V gene: TRBV5-1
CDR3 DNA: TGCGCCAGCAGCTACGGGACAGGGGCCACCGGGGAGCTGTTTTTT
CDR3 protein: CASSYGTGATGELFF